This entry lists 3 T cell receptor beta chains sequenced from one sample in a study of T cell changes during pregnancy in multiple sclerosis. Libraries were prepared by immunoSEQ multiplex PCR; TCRdb keeps only in-frame clonotypes and omits some of them. The sample yields under 65,000 clones, about nine tenths seen once. The sequencing here drew on CD4+ T cells from peripheral blood mononuclear cells, taken after pregnancy. Receptor source: a female donor in good health, enrolled as a control in a pregnancy study.

The chain employs TRBV13 and TRBJ2-6; D is ambiguous. Trimming shortened V by 5 bases and J by 10 bases, and 9 bases separated the two germline ends. The germline V gene has CDR1 PRHDT and CDR2 FYEKMQ (reference sequence). This CDR3 has 12 amino acids. CDR3 DNA sequence: TGTGCCAGCAGCCCCGGTGGTAACGTCCTGACTTTC. Encoded protein: CASSPGGNVLTF.

Comment on this clone: Other DNA variants within this sample encode the same CDR3. The chain links TRBV9 to TRBJ2-7, with D uncertain. The CDR3 has 13 amino acids. Germline V gives CDR1 SGDLS, CDR2 YYNGEE. The V end was cut by 0 bases, the J end by 1 base, with 5 bases between. The CDR3 loop is CASSVGPSYEQYF. The CDR3 coding sequence is TGTGCCAGCAGCGTAGGTCCGTCCTACGAGCAGTACTTC.

The rearrangement joins TRBV19 to TRBJ2-1, with 7 bases that match TRBD2. The CDR3 extends over 15 amino acids. The germline V gene has CDR1 LNHDA and CDR2 SQIVND (reference sequence). The ends lost 0 bases at V and 4 bases at J; junction bases unmatched: 3. Here the CDR3 reads CASSIEASGYNEQFF. The CDR3 DNA sequence: TGTGCCAGTAGTATAGAGGCTAGCGGATACAATGAGCAGTTCTTC.